The source of this T cell receptor beta chain is a study of spatial heterogeneity in lung cancer. TCRdb re-called the 5' RACE reads through MiXCR, storing one row per CDR3 protein. The sample has more than 60,000 distinct CDR3 sequences, around 7.3% seen once. The sample's time point: sample taken at primary tumor resection. The CDR3 spans 17 residues. Germline V lookup: CDR1 SGDLS, CDR2 YYNGEE. V lost 4 bases, J lost 7 bases, and 15 bases stayed unmatched. Study-wide results and limits: Among blood samples, ubiquitous expanded tumor TCRs appeared more at resection than at follow-up.

This clonotype occurred a few times. Its antigen is unknown. This sample comprised PBMCs, obtained at surgery. This TCR was sampled from a male donor with early-stage non-small cell lung cancer. V is TRBV9 and J is TRBJ2-2; 8 bases fit TRBD2. The CDR3 DNA sequence: TGTGCCAGCAGCCTCCAGACTAGCGTGGGCGTTAGCGGGGAGCTGTTTTTT. Translating it yields CASSLQTSVGVSGELFF.